This T cell receptor beta chain stems from a study of monozygotic twins with inflammatory bowel disease. The study, taken as a whole, reports: Added variability in patient repertoires may stem from differing immunosuppressive treatments. Among IBD patients, fewer clonotypes were shared with others than among healthy twins, especially with disease activity.

Looked up from germline, CDR1 is LNHNV and CDR2 is YYDKDF (reference sequence). The CDR3 length is 16 residues. As concerns this clonotype: Its antigen is unidentified.

The UMIs contained a 6-nucleotide sample barcode. They were added by template switching during cDNA synthesis. Each of TCRalpha and TCRbeta cDNA went through two nested PCRs, lasting about 15 and 9 cycles. TCRdb re-called the 5' RACE reads, yielding one record per CDR3 amino acid sequence without DNA. The data include about 110,000 distinct CDR3 sequences; the top ten clones carry around 12%. The receptor was isolated from a human donor with ulcerative colitis or Crohn's disease, or a healthy co-twin of an affected twin (not recorded which). The material sequenced was blood. V gene TRBV15 combines with J gene TRBJ2-2; TCRdb names TRBD1, which stays unverified in the absence of DNA. CDR3 in amino acids: CATSRSGQLNTGELFF.